The entry that follows covers one TCR beta chain sequence. These data come from a study of CD8 T cells in Susac syndrome. Random hexamers primed reverse transcription of about 0.45 to 1 ug RNA. Each CDR3 protein gets one entry after TCRdb re-called the immunoSEQ multiplex PCR reads with MiXCR. Of hundreds of thousands of distinct CDR3 sequences detected, just under 95% appear once; the ten largest clones hold approximately 0.082%. Looked up from germline, CDR1 is LGHDT and CDR2 is YNNKEL (reference sequence). V lost 3 bases, J lost 7 bases, and 12 bases lay in between. The CDR3 is made up of 13 amino acids.

The clonotype originates from a human donor with multiple sclerosis. The chain recombines TRBV3-1 with TRBJ1-2; D might be TRBD1 (5 bases). Material: CD4+ T cells from PBMCs. CDR3 coding DNA: TGTGCCAGCAGCCAGGGGGGTGCGGCTGGCTACACCTTC. Translating it yields CASSQGGAAGYTF. The full variable domain, in which reference TRBV3-1 and TRBJ1-2 provide the parts outside the CDR3, is DTAVSQTPKYLVTQMGNDKSIKCEQNLGHDTMYWYKQDSKKFLKIMFSYNNKELIINETVPNRFSPKSPDKAHLNLHINSLELGDSAVYFCASSQGGAAGYTFGSGTRLTVV.